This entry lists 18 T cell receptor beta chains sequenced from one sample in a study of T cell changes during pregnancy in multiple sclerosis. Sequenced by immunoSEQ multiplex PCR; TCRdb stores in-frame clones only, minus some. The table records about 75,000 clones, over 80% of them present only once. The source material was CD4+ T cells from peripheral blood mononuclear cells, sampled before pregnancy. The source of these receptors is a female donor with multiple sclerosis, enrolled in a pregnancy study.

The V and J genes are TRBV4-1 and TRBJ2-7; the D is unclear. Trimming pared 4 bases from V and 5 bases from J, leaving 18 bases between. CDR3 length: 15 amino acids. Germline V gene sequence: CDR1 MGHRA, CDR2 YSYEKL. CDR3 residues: CASSPLLGLKDEQYF. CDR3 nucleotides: TGCGCCAGCAGCCCCCTATTGGGCCTCAAGGACGAGCAGTACTTC.

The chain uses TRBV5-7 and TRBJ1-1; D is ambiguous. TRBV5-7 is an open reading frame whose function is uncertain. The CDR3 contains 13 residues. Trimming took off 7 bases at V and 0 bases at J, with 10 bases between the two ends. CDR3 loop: CASCGLLNTEAFF. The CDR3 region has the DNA TGTGCCAGCTGCGGGCTATTGAACACTGAAGCTTTCTTT.

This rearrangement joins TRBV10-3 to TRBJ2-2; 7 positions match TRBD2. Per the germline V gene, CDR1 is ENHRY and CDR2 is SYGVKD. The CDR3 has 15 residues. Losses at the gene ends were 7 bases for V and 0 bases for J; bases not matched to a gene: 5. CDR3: CAINGRGANTGELFF. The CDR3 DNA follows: TGTGCCATCAACGGTCGGGGGGCGAACACCGGGGAGCTGTTTTTT.

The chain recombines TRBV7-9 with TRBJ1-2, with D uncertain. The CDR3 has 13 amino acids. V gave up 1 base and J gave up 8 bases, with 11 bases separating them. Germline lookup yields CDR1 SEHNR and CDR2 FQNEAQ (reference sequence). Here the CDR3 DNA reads TGTGCCAGCAGCTTAGAAGGGAGGCAAGGCTACACCTTC. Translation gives CASSLEGRQGYTF.

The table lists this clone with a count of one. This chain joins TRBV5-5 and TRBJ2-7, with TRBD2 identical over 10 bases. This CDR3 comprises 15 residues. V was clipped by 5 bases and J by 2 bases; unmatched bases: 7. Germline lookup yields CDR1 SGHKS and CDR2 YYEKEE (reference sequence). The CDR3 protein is CASRPLSGRAYEQYF. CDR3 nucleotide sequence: TGTGCCAGCAGACCCTTGAGCGGGAGGGCCTACGAGCAGTACTTC.

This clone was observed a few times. The CDR3 coding sequence is TGTGCCAGCAGCGTAGCAGGGAACACTGAAGCTTTCTTT. Amino acids: CASSVAGNTEAFF. The chain combines TRBV9 with TRBJ1-1; D unclear. Germline CDR1 and CDR2: SGDLS and YYNGEE. The V end was cut by 0 bases, the J end by 1 base, with 4 bases between. CDR3 length: 13 amino acids.

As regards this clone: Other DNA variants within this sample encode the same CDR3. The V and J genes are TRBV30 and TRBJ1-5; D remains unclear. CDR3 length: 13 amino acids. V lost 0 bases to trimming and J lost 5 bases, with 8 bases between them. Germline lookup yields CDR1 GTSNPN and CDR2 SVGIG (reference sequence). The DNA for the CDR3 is TGTGCCTGGAGTGTACGGGGTGATCAGCCCCAGCATTTT. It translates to CAWSVRGDQPQHF.

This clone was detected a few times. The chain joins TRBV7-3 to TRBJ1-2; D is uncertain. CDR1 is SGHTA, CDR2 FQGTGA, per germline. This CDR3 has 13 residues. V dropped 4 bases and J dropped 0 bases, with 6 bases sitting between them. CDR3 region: CASSSTANYGYTF. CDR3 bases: TGTGCCAGCAGCTCGACTGCTAACTATGGCTACACCTTC.

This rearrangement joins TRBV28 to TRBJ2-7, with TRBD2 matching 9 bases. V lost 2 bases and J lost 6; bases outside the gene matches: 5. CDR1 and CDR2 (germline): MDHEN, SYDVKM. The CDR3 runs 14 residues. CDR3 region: CASSLGIAGAEQYF. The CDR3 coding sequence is TGTGCCAGCAGTTTAGGGATAGCGGGAGCCGAGCAGTACTTC. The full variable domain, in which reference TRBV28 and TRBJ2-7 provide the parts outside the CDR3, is DVKVTQSSRYLVKRTGEKVFLECVQDMDHENMFWYRQDPGLGLRLIYFSYDVKMKEKGDIPEGYSVSREKKERFSLILESASTNQTSMYLCASSLGIAGAEQYFGPGTRLTVT.

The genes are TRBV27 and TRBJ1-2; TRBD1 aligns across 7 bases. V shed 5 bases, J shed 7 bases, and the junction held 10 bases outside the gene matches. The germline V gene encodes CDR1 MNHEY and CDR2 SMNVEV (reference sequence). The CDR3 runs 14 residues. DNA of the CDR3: TGTGCCAGCAGTACACAAAGACAGGGAGGTGGCTACACCTTC. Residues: CASSTQRQGGGYTF.

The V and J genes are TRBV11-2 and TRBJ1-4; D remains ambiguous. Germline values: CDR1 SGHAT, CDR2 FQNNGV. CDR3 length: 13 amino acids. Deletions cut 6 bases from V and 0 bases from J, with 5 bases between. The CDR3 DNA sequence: TGTGCCAGCAGTTCCGCAACTAATGAAAAACTGTTTTTT. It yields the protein CASSSATNEKLFF.

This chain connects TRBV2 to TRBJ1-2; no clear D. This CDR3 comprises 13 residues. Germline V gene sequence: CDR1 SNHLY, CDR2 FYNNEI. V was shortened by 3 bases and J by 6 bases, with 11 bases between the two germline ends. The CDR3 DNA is TGTGCCAGCAGTGAGGAGGCAACAAATGGCTACACCTTC. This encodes CASSEEATNGYTF.

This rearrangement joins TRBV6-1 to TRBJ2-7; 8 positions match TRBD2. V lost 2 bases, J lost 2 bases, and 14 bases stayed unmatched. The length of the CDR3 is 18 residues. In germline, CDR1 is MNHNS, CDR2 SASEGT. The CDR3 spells CASSEKAVSSGFTYEQYF. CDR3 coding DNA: TGTGCCAGCAGTGAAAAGGCAGTATCTAGCGGGTTTACCTACGAGCAGTACTTC.

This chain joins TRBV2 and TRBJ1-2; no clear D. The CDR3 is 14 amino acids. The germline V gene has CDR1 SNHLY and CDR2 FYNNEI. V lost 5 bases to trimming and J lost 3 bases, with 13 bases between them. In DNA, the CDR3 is TGTGCCAGCAGTTTTCTGGACTGGGACTATGGCTACACCTTC. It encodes CASSFLDWDYGYTF.

The CDR3 DNA is TGTGCCAGTAGTATCGGGCAGGGTCTTTACAATGAGCAGTTCTTC. As protein: CASSIGQGLYNEQFF. V and J are TRBV19 and TRBJ2-1, with D perhaps TRBD1 (5 bases). With 3 bases removed from V and 4 bases from J, the gap between germline ends came to 13 bases. The CDR3 is 15 amino acids. The V gene's germline CDR1 is LNHDA and CDR2 SQIVND (reference sequence).

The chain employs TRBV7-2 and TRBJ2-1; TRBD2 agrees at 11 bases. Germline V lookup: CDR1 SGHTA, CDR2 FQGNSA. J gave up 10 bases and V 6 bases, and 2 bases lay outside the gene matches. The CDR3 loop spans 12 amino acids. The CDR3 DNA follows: TGTGCCAGCAGTTCTAGCGGGGGGGAGCAGTTCTTC. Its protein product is CASSSSGGEQFF.

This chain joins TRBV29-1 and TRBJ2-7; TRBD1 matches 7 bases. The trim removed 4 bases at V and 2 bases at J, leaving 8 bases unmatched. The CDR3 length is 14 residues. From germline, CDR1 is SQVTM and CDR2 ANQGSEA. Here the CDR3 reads CSVGPRQGPYEQYF. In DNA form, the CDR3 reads TGCAGCGTTGGCCCGCGACAGGGCCCCTACGAGCAGTACTTC.

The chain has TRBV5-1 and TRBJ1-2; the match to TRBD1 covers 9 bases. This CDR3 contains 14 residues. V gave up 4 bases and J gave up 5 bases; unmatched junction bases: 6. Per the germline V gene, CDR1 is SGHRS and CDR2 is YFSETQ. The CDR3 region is CASSEGQGVYGYTF. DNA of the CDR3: TGCGCCAGCAGCGAGGGACAGGGAGTATATGGCTACACCTTC.